This TCR beta chain was profiled in a study of blood T cells in healthy people across ages. Per sample, at least 5.5 micrograms of total RNA were extracted. The V gene's germline CDR1 is LGHDT and CDR2 YNNKEL (reference sequence). V lost 1 base and J lost 3, with 4 bases in between. The CDR3 runs 14 residues. PCR was performed a second time for about 6 to 12 cycles using a sample-barcoded 5' primer and a J-beta primer mix. Every sample returned 3 million or more CDR3-containing paired-end reads. TCRdb re-analysed the 5' RACE reads in MiXCR, keeping a single row per CDR3 protein. Among 800,000 to 1,000,000 distinct CDR3 sequences listed, around 49% were seen once. Points on this clonotype: What it recognizes is unknown.

General observations from the study: In older individuals, TCR beta diversity per million T cells was lower, falling roughly linearly with age. Naive T cell percentage showed a strong correlation with the diversity of TCR beta.

The clonotype originates from a man aged 25 to 45 in good health. Specimen: blood. The chain has TRBV3-1 and TRBJ2-6; no definite D call. The CDR3 DNA reads as TGTGCCAGCAGCCAAGGAGGTGGGGCCAACGTCCTGACTTTC. Residues: CASSQGGGANVLTF.